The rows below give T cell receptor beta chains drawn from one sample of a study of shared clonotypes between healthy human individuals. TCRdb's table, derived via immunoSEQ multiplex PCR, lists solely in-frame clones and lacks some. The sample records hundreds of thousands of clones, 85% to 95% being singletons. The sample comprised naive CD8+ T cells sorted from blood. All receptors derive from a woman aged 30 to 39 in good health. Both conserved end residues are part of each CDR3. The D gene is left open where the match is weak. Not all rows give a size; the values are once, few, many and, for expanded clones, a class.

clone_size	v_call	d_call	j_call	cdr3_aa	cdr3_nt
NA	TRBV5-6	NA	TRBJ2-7	CASSWGHSYEQYF	TGTGCCAGCAGCTGGGGACATTCCTACGAGCAGTACTTC
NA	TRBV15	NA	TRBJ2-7	CATSRDLRGTPEQYF	TGTGCCACCAGCAGAGATTTACGGGGAACTCCTGAGCAGTACTTC
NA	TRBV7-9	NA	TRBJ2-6	CASSPISGANVLTF	TGTGCCAGCAGCCCCATCTCTGGGGCCAACGTCCTGACTTTC
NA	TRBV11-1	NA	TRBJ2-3	CASSLPNDPSSTDTQYF	TGTGCCAGCAGCCTGCCAAACGACCCGTCTAGCACAGATACGCAGTATTTT
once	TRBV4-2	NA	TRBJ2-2	CASSQDPGLAGELFF	TGTGCCAGCAGCCAAGACCCAGGGCTGGCCGGGGAGCTGTTTTTT
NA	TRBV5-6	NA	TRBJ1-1	CASSFGGVTEAFF	TGTGCCAGCAGCTTTGGGGGGGTAACTGAAGCTTTCTTT
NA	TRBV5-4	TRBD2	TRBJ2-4	CASSYGLAGFDARKNIQYF	TGTGCCAGCAGTTATGGACTAGCGGGCTTTGATGCTCGCAAAAACATTCAGTACTTC
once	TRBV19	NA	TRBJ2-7	CASSKGEGYSYEQYF	TGTGCCAGTAGTAAGGGGGAAGGTTACTCCTACGAGCAGTACTTC
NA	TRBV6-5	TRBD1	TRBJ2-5	CASRSGQGQETQYF	TGTGCCAGCAGGTCAGGACAGGGGCAAGAGACCCAGTACTTC
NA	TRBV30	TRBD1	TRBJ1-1	CAWRHVQGANTEAFF	TGTGCCTGGAGGCACGTGCAGGGGGCGAACACTGAAGCTTTCTTT
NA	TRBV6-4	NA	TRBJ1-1	CATPEPENTEAFF	TGTGCCACCCCCGAACCTGAGAACACTGAAGCTTTCTTT
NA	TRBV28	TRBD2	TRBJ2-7	CASSPLAEASYEQYF	TGTGCCAGCAGTCCTCTAGCGGAAGCATCCTACGAGCAGTACTTC
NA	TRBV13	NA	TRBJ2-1	CASSLVDNEQFF	TGTGCCAGCAGCTTGGTAGACAATGAGCAGTTCTTC
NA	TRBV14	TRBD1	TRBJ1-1	CASSHFGQGSQRTNTEAFF	TGTGCCAGCAGCCATTTCGGACAGGGTTCACAGAGGACGAACACTGAAGCTTTCTTT
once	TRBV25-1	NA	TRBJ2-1	CASSEGQGWDEQFF	TGTGCCAGCAGTGAAGGGCAGGGATGGGATGAGCAGTTCTTC
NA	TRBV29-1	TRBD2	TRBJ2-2	CSVGFGGLAVRNTGELFF	TGCAGCGTTGGTTTCGGGGGACTAGCGGTTAGGAACACCGGGGAGCTGTTTTTT
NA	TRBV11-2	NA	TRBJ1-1	CASSIGGGTEAFF	TGTGCCAGCAGCATCGGGGGCGGAACTGAAGCTTTCTTT
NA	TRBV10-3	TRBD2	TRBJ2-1	CAISGMTSGDNEQFF	TGTGCCATCAGTGGGATGACTAGCGGGGACAATGAGCAGTTCTTC
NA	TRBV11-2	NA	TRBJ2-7	CASSLTVASPYAFDEQYF	TGTGCCAGCAGCTTGACCGTTGCAAGTCCGTACGCGTTCGACGAGCAGTACTTC
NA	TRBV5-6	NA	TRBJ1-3	CASSSGVGTIYF	TGTGCCAGCAGCTCGGGGGTCGGCACCATATATTTT
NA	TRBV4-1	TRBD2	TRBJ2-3	CASSQGVSGRAHTQYF	TGCGCCAGCAGCCAAGGGGTGAGCGGGAGGGCCCATACGCAGTATTTT
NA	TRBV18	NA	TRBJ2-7	CASSASPGLGVEQYF	TGTGCCAGCTCGGCCTCCCCGGGCCTAGGAGTGGAGCAGTACTTC
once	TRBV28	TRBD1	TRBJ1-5	CASSLENRGLPQHF	TGTGCCAGCAGTTTGGAAAACAGGGGGTTACCCCAGCATTTT
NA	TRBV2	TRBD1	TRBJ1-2	CASRGQGASYGYTF	TGTGCCAGCAGAGGACAGGGGGCCTCCTATGGCTACACCTTC
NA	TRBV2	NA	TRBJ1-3	CASSPGENSGNTIYF	TGTGCCAGCTCCCCGGGGGAGAACTCTGGAAACACCATATATTTT
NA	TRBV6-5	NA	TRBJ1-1	CASSYAGAPYEAFF	TGTGCCAGCAGTTACGCAGGGGCCCCCTATGAAGCTTTCTTT
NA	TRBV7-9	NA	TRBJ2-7	CASSLAPRESYEQYF	TGTGCCAGCAGCTTAGCCCCAAGGGAGTCCTACGAGCAGTACTTC
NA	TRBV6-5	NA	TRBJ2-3	CASSRDSSPTDTQYF	TGTGCCAGCAGCCGGGACTCCTCCCCCACAGATACGCAGTATTTT
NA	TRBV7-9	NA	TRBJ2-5	CASRSMSSPQETQYF	TGTGCCAGCAGGTCAATGTCATCCCCGCAAGAGACCCAGTACTTC
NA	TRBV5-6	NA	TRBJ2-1	CASSLALYNEQFF	TGTGCCAGCAGCTTGGCCTTATACAATGAGCAGTTCTTC
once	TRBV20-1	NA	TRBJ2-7	CSAHVNYEQYF	TGCAGTGCTCATGTTAATTACGAGCAGTACTTC
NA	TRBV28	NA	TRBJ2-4	CASSPGTGVVVAGVAKNIQYF	TGTGCCAGCAGCCCCGGGACAGGGGTGGTCGTAGCGGGAGTTGCCAAAAACATTCAGTACTTC
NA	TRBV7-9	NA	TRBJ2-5	CASSPPEREETQYF	TGTGCCAGCAGCCCCCCCGAGCGGGAAGAGACCCAGTACTTC
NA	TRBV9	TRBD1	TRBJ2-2	CASSAAGTGNTGELFF	TGTGCCAGCAGCGCAGCCGGGACAGGGAACACCGGGGAGCTGTTTTTT
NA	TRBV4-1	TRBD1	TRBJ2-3	CASSGTGTDTQYF	TGCGCCAGCAGCGGGACAGGGACAGATACGCAGTATTTT
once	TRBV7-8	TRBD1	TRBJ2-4	CASSLRTGGAKNIQYF	TGTGCCAGCAGCTTAAGGACAGGGGGCGCCAAAAACATTCAGTACTTC
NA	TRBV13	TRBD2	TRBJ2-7	CASSFSLAGGPYEQYF	TGTGCCAGCAGCTTTTCTCTAGCGGGAGGGCCCTACGAGCAGTACTTC
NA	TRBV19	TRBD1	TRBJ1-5	CASSIRDRYQPQHF	TGTGCCAGTAGTATCCGGGACAGATATCAGCCCCAGCATTTT
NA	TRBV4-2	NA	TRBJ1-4	CASSQDDAGPAEKLFF	TGTGCCAGCAGCCAAGATGACGCAGGGCCCGCTGAAAAACTGTTTTTT
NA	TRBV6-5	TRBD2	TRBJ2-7	CASTLRAGGAYEQYF	TGTGCCAGCACCCTCAGGGCGGGAGGGGCCTACGAGCAGTACTTC
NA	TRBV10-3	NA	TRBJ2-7	CAISELRSYEQYF	TGTGCCATCAGTGAATTGAGATCCTACGAGCAGTACTTC
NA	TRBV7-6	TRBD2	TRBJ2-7	CASSLGTSGGREQYF	TGTGCCAGCAGCCTTGGGACTAGCGGGGGTCGGGAGCAGTACTTC
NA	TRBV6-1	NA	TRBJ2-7	CASIISYEQYF	TGTGCCAGCATCATCTCCTACGAGCAGTACTTC
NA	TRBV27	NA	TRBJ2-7	CASSLATGAYEQYF	TGTGCCAGCAGTTTAGCCACGGGGGCGTACGAGCAGTACTTC
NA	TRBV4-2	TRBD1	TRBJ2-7	CASSQRSQGNNEQYF	TGTGCCAGCAGCCAACGTTCACAGGGGAATAACGAGCAGTACTTC
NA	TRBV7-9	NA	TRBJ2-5	CASSPLGETQYF	TGTGCCAGCAGCCCCCTGGGAGAGACCCAGTACTTC
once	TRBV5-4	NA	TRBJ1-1	CASSLEDSSEAFF	TGTGCCAGCAGCTTGGAAGATAGCTCTGAAGCTTTCTTT
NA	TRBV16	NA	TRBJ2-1	CASSLTRNYNEQFF	TGTGCCAGCAGCCTTACCAGAAACTACAATGAGCAGTTCTTC
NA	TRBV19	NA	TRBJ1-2	CASSSRLTDRSYGYTF	TGTGCCAGTAGTTCCCGTTTGACTGACAGGAGCTATGGCTACACCTTC
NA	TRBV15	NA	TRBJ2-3	CATNDETGGTDTQYF	TGTGCCACCAACGACGAGACAGGAGGCACAGATACGCAGTATTTT
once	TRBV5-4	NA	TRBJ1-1	CASSRVKGGSNTEAFF	TGTGCCAGCAGCCGAGTGAAGGGGGGGTCAAACACTGAAGCTTTCTTT
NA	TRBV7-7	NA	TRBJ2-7	CASSLSVDSFEQYF	TGTGCCAGCAGCTTGTCTGTAGATTCCTTCGAGCAGTACTTC